The 10 T cell receptor beta chains below all came from one sample that was sequenced in a study of cytomegalovirus exposure and HLA in healthy donors. The PCR made use of 60 Vbeta and 13 Jbeta primers. Here immunoSEQ multiplex PCR was the method, and the copy in TCRdb shows in-frame clones only, minus some. The sample contains some 70,000 clones, around four fifths of which appear only once. Input material: PBMCs. The receptors come from a human donor in good health.

V gene TRBV5-4 combines with J gene TRBJ2-7; tentative D call: TRBD1 (6 bases). CDR1 SGHNT and CDR2 YYREEE come from the germline V gene (reference sequence). The CDR3 sequence is 15 residues long. V was shortened by 4 bases and J by 2 bases, with 16 bases between the two germline ends. The CDR3: CASSDFRDITYEQYF. Here the CDR3 DNA reads TGTGCCAGCAGCGATTTCCGGGACATAACCTACGAGCAGTACTTC.

The V call is TRBV7-9, the J call TRBJ1-5, with 8 bases fitting TRBD1. Germline CDR1 is SEHNR and CDR2 is FQNEAQ (reference sequence). Unmatched junction bases numbered 8, after V lost 5 bases and J lost 8 bases. The CDR3 is made up of 14 amino acids. For the CDR3, the DNA is TGTGCCAGCAGCGGACAGGGAATCGATGAGCCCCAGCATTTT. Encoded protein: CASSGQGIDEPQHF.

This clone was counted only a few times. The genes are TRBV6-5 and TRBJ2-7; 8 bases are shared with TRBD2. V lost 3 bases, J lost 6 bases, and 10 bases stayed unmatched. The CDR3 is 15 residues long. CDR1 and CDR2 (germline): MNHEY, SVGAGI. This CDR3 is CASSYSGTRDPEQYF. The CDR3 region has the DNA TGTGCCAGCAGTTATTCCGGGACTAGAGATCCCGAGCAGTACTTC.

The sample holds a few counts of this clone. The CDR3 sequence: CASSLGQGAANTEAFF. In nucleotides, the CDR3 is TGTGCCAGCAGCTTGGGACAGGGGGCCGCGAACACTGAAGCTTTCTTT. The chain is built from TRBV7-2 and TRBJ1-1, with 12 positions matching TRBD1. The CDR3 has 16 residues. Germline CDR1 SGHTA, CDR2 FQGNSA. The junction had 3 bases not matched to a gene; V was cut back by 3 bases and J by 1 base.

Only one count was recorded for this clone. The chain links TRBV7-8 to TRBJ2-7, with D maybe TRBD2 (6 bases). The CDR3 sequence is 12 residues long. Trimming took off 5 bases at V and 7 bases at J, with 12 bases between the two ends. Germline loops: CDR1 SGHVS, CDR2 FQNEAQ. For the CDR3, the DNA is TGTGCCAGCAGCATCGGGAGTCGGGAGCAGTACTTC. Residues: CASSIGSREQYF.

This clone was observed once. The chain joins TRBV5-8 to TRBJ1-6; 7 bases match TRBD1. In germline, CDR1 is SGHTS, CDR2 YDEGEE. V shed 0 bases and J 6 bases; nucleotides not matched to a gene: 3. CDR3 length equals 15 residues. CDR3 residues: CASSLAQGVNSPLHF. The CDR3 coding sequence is TGTGCCAGCAGCTTGGCCCAGGGGGTTAATTCACCCCTCCACTTT.

CDR3 region: CASLRSSEGKLFF. The CDR3 DNA follows: TGTGCCAGCCTCAGGAGCAGCGAGGGAAAACTGTTTTTT. This sequence joins TRBV2 and TRBJ1-4; D is undetermined. Germline V lookup: CDR1 SNHLY, CDR2 FYNNEI. CDR3 size: 13 residues. Between the trimmed V and J ends, which lost 8 bases and 10 bases, there was a span of 17 bases. The entire variable domain, with the rest obtained from reference TRBV2 and TRBJ1-4, is as follows: EPEVTQTPSHQVTQMGQEVILRCVPISNHLYFYWYRQILGQKVEFLVSFYNNEISEKSEIFDDQFSVERPDGSNFTLKIRSTKLEDSAMYFCASLRSSEGKLFFGSGTQLSVL.

The V call is TRBV11-1, the J call TRBJ1-1; D is possibly TRBD1 (6 bases). Germline V lookup: CDR1 SGHAT, CDR2 FQDESV (reference sequence). Deletions cut 5 bases from V and 1 base from J, with 11 bases between. The CDR3 is made up of 14 amino acids. CDR3 sequence reads: CASSPDRTNTEAFF. The CDR3 DNA sequence: TGTGCCAGCAGCCCTGACAGGACGAACACTGAAGCTTTCTTT.

J is TRBJ1-3 and V is TRBV9; TRBD1 agrees at 8 bases. The CDR3 covers 16 residues. Germline assignment: CDR1 SGDLS and CDR2 YYNGEE. The V and J ends lost 2 bases and 0 bases, in that order; junction bases with no gene match: 4. The CDR3 spells CASSVVQGGSGNTIYF. The CDR3 DNA follows: TGTGCCAGCAGCGTCGTACAGGGGGGCTCTGGAAACACCATATATTTT.

The chain uses TRBV4-1 and TRBJ1-5; no clear D gene. V was trimmed by 4 bases and J by 0 bases, leaving 10 bases between them. This CDR3 has 15 residues. Germline V gene data show CDR1 as MGHRA and CDR2 as YSYEKL. CDR3 bases: TGCGCCAGCAGCCCAGGCGTCAGTAGCAATCAGCCCCAGCATTTT. It specifies CASSPGVSSNQPQHF.